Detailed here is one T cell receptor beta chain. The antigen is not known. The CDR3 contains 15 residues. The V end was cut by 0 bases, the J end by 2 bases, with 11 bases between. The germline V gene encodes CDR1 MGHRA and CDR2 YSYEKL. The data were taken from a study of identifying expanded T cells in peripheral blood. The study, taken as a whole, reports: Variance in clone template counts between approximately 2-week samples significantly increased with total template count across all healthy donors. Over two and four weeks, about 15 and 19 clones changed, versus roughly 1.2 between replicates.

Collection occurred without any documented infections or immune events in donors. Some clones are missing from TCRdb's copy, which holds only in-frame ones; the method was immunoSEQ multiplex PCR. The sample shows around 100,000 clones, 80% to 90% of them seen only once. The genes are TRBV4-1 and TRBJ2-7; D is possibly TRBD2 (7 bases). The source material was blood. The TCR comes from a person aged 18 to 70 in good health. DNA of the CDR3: TGCGCCAGCAGCCAAGAAGGGGGGGCTACCTACGAGCAGTACTTC. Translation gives CASSQEGGATYEQYF.